The clone carrying this T cell receptor beta chain was seen repeatedly, ten times or more. With 1 base clipped from V and 8 bases from J, the junction kept 10 bases outside the gene matches. This CDR3 is 16 amino acids long. Germline CDR1 reads MNHNS; CDR2 reads SASEGT. TCRdb fed the 5' RACE reads into MiXCR, producing one record per CDR3 protein. The sample contains over 200,000 distinct CDR3 sequences, 10% to 13% of which appear only once. These data come from a study of CD8 T cells in ankylosing spondylitis. This rearrangement joins TRBV6-1 to TRBJ1-4, with TRBD1 matching 7 bases. The sample comprised blood, either unsorted or a sorted T cell fraction (not recorded which). This clonotype was obtained from a male donor with ankylosing spondylitis or in good health (not recorded which). CDR3: CASSEGTRGPREKLFF. The CDR3 DNA is TGTGCCAGCAGTGAAGGGACGAGGGGGCCACGGGAAAAACTGTTTTTT.